This T cell receptor (beta chain) was sequenced during a study of blood T cell repertoires in COVID-19. Study background: Sites across the United States, Italy and Spain contributed samples from acute and convalescent COVID-19. In each case, the material was cDNA or gDNA derived from T cells, B-cell-depleted T cells, or PBMCs.

The CDR3 extends over 12 amino acids. V lost 2 bases and J 7 bases, leaving 8 bases between the germline ends. Germline V gene data show CDR1 as SGHAT and CDR2 as FQNNGV. Original processing notes: Amplification with reference gene primers provided the estimates of nucleated cell counts. The table came from immunoSEQ multiplex PCR; TCRdb's copy has only in-frame clones and leaves some out. Clonal size and the V and J genes are those of that table, whereas D and trimming came from the DNA. The sample consists of about 360,000 clones, 70% to 90% of them appearing once. The J gene is TRBJ1-1, the V gene TRBV11-2; no clear D. The clonotype was recovered from a human donor in a cohort sampled during active COVID-19. The sample consisted of peripheral blood. The CDR3 nucleotides read TGTGCCAGCAGCTTATCCCGGGGTGAAGCTTTCTTT. Encoded protein: CASSLSRGEAFF.